The TCR beta chain under discussion was sequenced for a study of early T cells in non-severe SARS-CoV-2 infection. CDR1 is SGHRS and CDR2 is YFSETQ in the germline V gene. Trimming stripped 2 bases from V and 0 bases from J, with 7 bases between. There are 14 residues in the CDR3. TCRdb re-called the 5' RACE reads with MiXCR, one entry per CDR3 protein. The sample yields 26,000 or so distinct CDR3 sequences, around 6% seen once. The receptor was isolated from an adult who was a healthcare worker with PCR-confirmed SARS-CoV-2 infection or an uninfected control (not recorded which). Sequences were obtained from whole blood. The genes are TRBV5-1 and TRBJ2-3, with D perhaps matching TRBD1 or TRBD2 (5 bases each). CDR3 nucleotides: TGCGCCAGCAGCTTCCGGGACAGCACAGATACGCAGTATTTT. As protein: CASSFRDSTDTQYF.